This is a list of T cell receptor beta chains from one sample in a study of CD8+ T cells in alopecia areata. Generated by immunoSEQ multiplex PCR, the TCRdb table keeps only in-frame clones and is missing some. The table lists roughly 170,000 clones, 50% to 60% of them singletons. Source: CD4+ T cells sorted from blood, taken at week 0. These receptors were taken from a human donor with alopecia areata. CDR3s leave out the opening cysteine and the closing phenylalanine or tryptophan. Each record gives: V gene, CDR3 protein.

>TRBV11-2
ASSFPGTDTQY
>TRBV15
ATSHRTVTNEKLF
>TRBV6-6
AEPLKGAGDTDTQY
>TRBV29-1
SGDGTGAISHGYT
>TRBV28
ASSLLFDGVDEQY
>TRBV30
AWRLASNTGELF
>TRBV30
AWSVLLGNSPLH
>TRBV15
ATSGLDGGRYYEQY
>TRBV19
ASRRPGGTGELF
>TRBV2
ASSEAQSNVQPQH
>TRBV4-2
ASSQEDREAF
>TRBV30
AWGRPQGQPQH
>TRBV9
ASSVGSGTEQY
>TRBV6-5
ASSNRDRPTDTQY
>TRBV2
ASSRTGNNQPQH
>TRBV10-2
ASSEGVHEQY
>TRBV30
AWSGRGPLYEQY
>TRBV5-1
ASSLEMAGIRTDTQY
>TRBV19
ASHASGTANNEQF
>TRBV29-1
SVDRDGVDEQY
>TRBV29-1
SVRSGGSYEQY
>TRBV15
ATSTGKRDEQF
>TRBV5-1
ASSLAGVVNQPQH
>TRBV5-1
ASSLAGVTGELF
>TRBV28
ASRPTGQPGELF
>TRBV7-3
ASSLGGTYTGELF
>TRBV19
ASKSGASYEQY
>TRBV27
ASSHGVTERRTQY
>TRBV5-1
ASSLPGTGHSEQY
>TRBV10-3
AISAGTKSFYEQY
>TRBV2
ASTAGGGPGL
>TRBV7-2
ASSLRRGDQPQH
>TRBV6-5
ASRQGQMPYEQY
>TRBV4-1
ASSQGTDRGNSPLH
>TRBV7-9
ASRHGLAGGPTDTQY
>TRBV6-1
ASRRAGGLETQY
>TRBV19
ASSTTVRGEKLF